The 7 T cell receptor beta chains listed next were all sequenced from one sample in a study of identical twins. TCRdb passed the 5' RACE reads through MiXCR, listing each CDR3 protein once. Counted here are about 520,000 distinct CDR3 sequences, around 20% occurring once; the ten biggest clones make up about 0.93%. In addition, the sample was reused for a study of T cells expressing NK-cell markers.

Sample: CD4+ T cells sorted from blood. Receptor source: a woman aged 18-29 years in good health.

In its sample, this clonotype was seen a few times. This chain joins TRBV18 and TRBJ2-2; no reliable D call. This CDR3 is built from 16 residues. CDR1 and CDR2 from the germline V gene are KGHSH and LQKENI. Trimming stripped 2 bases from V and 4 bases from J, with 14 bases between. The CDR3 DNA reads TGTGCCAGCTCACCAATCAAACCTGACCTCACCGGGGAGCTGTTTTTT. This encodes CASSPIKPDLTGELFF.

This clonotype was counted a few times. This chain links TRBV3-1 with TRBJ1-1; possible D gene TRBD1, 5 bases. This CDR3 region has 14 residues. Germline V lookup: CDR1 LGHDT, CDR2 YNNKEL (reference sequence). Trimming took off 3 bases at V and 3 bases at J, with 11 bases between the two ends. The CDR3 DNA reads as TGTGCCAGCAGCCAGGGGCGGTGGGACACTGAAGCTTTCTTT. This gives the protein CASSQGRWDTEAFF. Looking up the rest from reference TRBV3-1 and TRBJ1-1 gives the full variable domain: DTAVSQTPKYLVTQMGNDKSIKCEQNLGHDTMYWYKQDSKKFLKIMFSYNNKELIINETVPNRFSPKSPDKAHLNLHINSLELGDSAVYFCASSQGRWDTEAFFGQGTRLTVV.

This clonotype has a count of ten or more. This chain links TRBV6-6 with TRBJ2-5; D is possibly TRBD1 (5 bases). The CDR3 loop spans 12 amino acids. From germline, CDR1 is MNHNY and CDR2 SVGAGI (reference sequence). With 5 bases removed from V and 2 bases from J, the gap between germline ends came to 6 bases. The DNA for the CDR3 is TGTGCCAGCAGTCCAGGGCAAGAGACCCAGTACTTC. As protein: CASSPGQETQYF.

This clonotype was picked up a small number of times. The chain is built from TRBV10-2 and TRBJ2-3; 9 bases are shared with TRBD2. The CDR3 spans 14 residues. Germline V gives CDR1 WSHSY, CDR2 SAAADI. V lost 5 bases, J lost 8 bases, and 8 bases stayed unmatched. CDR3 bases: TGCGCCAGCAGTTCCGGCGGGGGGGCCACTACGCAGTATTTT. Encoded protein: CASSSGGGATTQYF.

At least ten counts were recorded for this clonotype. The genes are TRBV5-1 and TRBJ2-2, with TRBD1 matching 9 bases. V trimming: 5 bases; J trimming: 0 bases; junction bases outside the gene matches: 5. This CDR3 has 16 residues. Germline CDR1 and CDR2: SGHRS and YFSETQ. The CDR3 sequence is CASRPGTGTNTGELFF. The CDR3 DNA follows: TGCGCCAGCAGGCCCGGGACAGGGACGAACACCGGGGAGCTGTTTTTT.

The gene calls are TRBV27 and TRBJ1-3, with D unclear. V lost 2 bases and J 8 bases, leaving 10 bases between the germline ends. The CDR3 has 13 residues. CDR1 and CDR2 (germline): MNHEY, SMNVEV (reference sequence). The CDR3: CASSLRPRDTIYF. DNA for the CDR3: TGTGCCAGCAGTTTAAGGCCGAGGGACACCATATATTTT.

The V and J genes are TRBV7-2 and TRBJ2-7; 8 bases map to TRBD1. The germline CDR1 and CDR2 sequences are SGHTA and FQGNSA. The CDR3 consists of 12 residues. With 5 bases clipped from V and 7 bases from J, the junction kept 4 bases outside the gene matches. The CDR3 region is CASSHRGREQYF. In DNA, the CDR3 is TGTGCCAGCAGCCACAGGGGGAGGGAGCAGTACTTC.